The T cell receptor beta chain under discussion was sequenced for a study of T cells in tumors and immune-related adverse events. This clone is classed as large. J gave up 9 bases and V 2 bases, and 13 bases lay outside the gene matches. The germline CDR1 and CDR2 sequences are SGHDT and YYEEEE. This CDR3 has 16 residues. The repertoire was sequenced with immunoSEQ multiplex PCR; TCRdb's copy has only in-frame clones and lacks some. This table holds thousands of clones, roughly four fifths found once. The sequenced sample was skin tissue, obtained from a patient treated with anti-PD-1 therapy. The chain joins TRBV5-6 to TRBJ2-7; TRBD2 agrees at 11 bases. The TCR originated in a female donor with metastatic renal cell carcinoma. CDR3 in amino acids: CASSLLAGGPVFGQYF. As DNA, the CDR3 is TGTGCCAGCAGCTTATTAGCGGGAGGGCCCGTTTTCGGGCAGTACTTC.